Reported below is one TCR beta chain. Its antigen is undetermined. The V and J ends lost 5 bases and 0 bases respectively, with 11 bases between them. This CDR3 region has 15 residues. CDR1 and CDR2 (germline): SGHRS, YFSETQ. The data stem from a study of cytomegalovirus exposure and HLA in healthy donors. Whole-study results and caveats: For most subjects, TCR beta sequences were reported to predict HLA-A and HLA-B alleles with accuracy. Among CMV-associated TCR beta chains, most appeared HLA-restricted in a later analysis. A prior analysis recorded that most TCR beta V segments were productive about 87% or about 30% of the time.

PCR employed 60 Vbeta and 13 Jbeta primers. Clones were read by immunoSEQ multiplex PCR, and TCRdb kept only the in-frame ones, dropping some. The table gives under 200,000 clones; the top ten clones make up about 6.5% of it. The receptor was derived from a man aged 25 to 40 in good health and CMV-seronegative. This chain links TRBV5-1 with TRBJ1-4; D remains unclear. Sequenced sample: PBMCs. In DNA form, the CDR3 reads TGCGCCAGCAGGCGAGGGCTTGCAACTAATGAAAAACTGTTTTTT. Translated, it gives CASRRGLATNEKLFF. Complete variable domain (other parts from reference TRBV5-1 and TRBJ1-4): KAGVTQTPRYLIKTRGQQVTLSCSPISGHRSVSWYQQTPGQGLQFLFEYFSETQRNKGNFPGRFSGRQFSNSRSEMNVSTLELGDSALYLCASRRGLATNEKLFFGSGTQLSVL.